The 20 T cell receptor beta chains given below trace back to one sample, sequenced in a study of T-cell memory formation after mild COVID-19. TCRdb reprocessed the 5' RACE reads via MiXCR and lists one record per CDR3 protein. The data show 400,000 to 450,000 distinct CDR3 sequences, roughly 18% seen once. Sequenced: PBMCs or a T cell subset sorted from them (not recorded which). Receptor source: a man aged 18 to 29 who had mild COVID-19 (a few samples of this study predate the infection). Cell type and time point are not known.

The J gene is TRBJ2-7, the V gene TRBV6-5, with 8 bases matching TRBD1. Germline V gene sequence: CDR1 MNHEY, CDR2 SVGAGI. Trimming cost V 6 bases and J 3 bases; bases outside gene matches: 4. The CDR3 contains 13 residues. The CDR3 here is CASSTGTGYEQYF. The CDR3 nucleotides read TGTGCCAGCAGCACGGGGACAGGCTACGAGCAGTACTTC.

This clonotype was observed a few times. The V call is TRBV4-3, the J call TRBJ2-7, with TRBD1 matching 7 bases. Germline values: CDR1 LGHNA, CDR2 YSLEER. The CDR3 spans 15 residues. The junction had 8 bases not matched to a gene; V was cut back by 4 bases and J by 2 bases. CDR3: CASSPSIGTAYEQYV. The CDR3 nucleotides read TGCGCCAGCAGCCCAAGTATCGGGACAGCCTACGAGCAGTACGTC.

The CDR3 reads CASSWGGSSYNEQFF. Written as DNA, the CDR3 is TGTGCCAGCAGTTGGGGGGGGAGCTCCTACAATGAGCAGTTCTTC. The V call is TRBV12-3 or TRBV12-4, the J call TRBJ2-1, with 7 bases lining up with TRBD2. CDR3 length: 15 residues. J gave up 0 bases and V 4 bases, and 3 bases lay outside the gene matches.

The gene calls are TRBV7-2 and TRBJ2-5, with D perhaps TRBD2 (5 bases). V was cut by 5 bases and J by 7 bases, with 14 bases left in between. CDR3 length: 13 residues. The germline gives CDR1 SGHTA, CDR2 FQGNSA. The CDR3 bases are TGTGCCAGCAGCGGCGGGTCTCAGGTGACCCAGTACTTC. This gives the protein CASSGGSQVTQYF.

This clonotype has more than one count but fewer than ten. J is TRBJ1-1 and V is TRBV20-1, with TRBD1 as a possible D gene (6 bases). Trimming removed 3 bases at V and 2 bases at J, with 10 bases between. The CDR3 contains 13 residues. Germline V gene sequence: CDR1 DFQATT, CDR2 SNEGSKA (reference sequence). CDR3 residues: CSASDRSNTEAFF. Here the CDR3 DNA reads TGCAGTGCTAGCGACAGGTCAAACACTGAAGCTTTCTTT.

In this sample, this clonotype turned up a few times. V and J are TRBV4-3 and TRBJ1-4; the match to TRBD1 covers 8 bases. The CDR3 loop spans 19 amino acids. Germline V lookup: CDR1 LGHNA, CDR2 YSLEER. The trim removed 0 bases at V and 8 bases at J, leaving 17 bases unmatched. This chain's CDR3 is CASSQESDRVGQGIEKLFF. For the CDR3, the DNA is TGCGCCAGCAGCCAAGAGAGCGATCGGGTAGGACAGGGAATCGAAAAACTGTTTTTT.

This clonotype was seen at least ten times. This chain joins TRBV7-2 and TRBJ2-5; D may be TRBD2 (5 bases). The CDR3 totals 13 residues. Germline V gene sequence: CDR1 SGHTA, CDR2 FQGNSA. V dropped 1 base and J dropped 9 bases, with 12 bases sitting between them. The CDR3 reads CASSLEVAGAQYF. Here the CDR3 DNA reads TGTGCCAGCAGCTTAGAGGTAGCCGGGGCCCAGTACTTC.

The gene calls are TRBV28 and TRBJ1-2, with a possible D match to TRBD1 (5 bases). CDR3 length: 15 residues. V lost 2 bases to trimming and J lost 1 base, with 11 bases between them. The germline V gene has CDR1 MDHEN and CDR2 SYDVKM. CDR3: CASSLILGGNYGYTF. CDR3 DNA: TGTGCCAGCAGTTTAATTCTGGGGGGTAACTATGGCTACACCTTC.

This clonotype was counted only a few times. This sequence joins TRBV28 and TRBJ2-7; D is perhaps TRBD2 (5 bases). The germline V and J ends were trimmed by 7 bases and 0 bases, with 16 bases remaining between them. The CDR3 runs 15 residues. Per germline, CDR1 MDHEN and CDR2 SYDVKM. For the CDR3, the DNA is TGTGCCAGCACAGCGGCAGCAGCCCCCTCCTACGAGCAGTACGTC. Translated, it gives CASTAAAAPSYEQYV.

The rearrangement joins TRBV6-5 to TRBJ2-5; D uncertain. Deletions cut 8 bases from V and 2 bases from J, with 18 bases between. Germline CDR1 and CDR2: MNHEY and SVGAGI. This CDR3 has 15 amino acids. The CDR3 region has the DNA TGTGCCAGCCGCCCATGGGGTCAGAAGCAAGAGACCCAGTACTTC. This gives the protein CASRPWGQKQETQYF.

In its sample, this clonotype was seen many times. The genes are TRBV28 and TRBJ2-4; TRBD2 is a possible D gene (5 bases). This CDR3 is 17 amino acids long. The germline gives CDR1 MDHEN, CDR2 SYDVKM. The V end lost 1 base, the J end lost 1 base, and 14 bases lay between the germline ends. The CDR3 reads CASSLSVGRGAKNIQYF. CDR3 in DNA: TGTGCCAGCAGTTTATCCGTCGGGCGAGGGGCCAAAAACATTCAGTACTTC.

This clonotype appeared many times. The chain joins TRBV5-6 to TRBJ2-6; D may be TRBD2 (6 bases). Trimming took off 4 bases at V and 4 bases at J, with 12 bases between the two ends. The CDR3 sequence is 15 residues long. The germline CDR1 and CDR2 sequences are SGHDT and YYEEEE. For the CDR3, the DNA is TGTGCCAGCAGCCTGGGACTGTCAGGGGCCAACGTCCTGACTTTC. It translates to CASSLGLSGANVLTF.

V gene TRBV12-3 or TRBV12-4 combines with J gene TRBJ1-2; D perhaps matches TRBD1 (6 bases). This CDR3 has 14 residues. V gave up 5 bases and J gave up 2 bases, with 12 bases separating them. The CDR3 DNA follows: TGTGCCAGCAGTCACAGGGTGAGAAACTATGGCTACACCTTC. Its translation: CASSHRVRNYGYTF.

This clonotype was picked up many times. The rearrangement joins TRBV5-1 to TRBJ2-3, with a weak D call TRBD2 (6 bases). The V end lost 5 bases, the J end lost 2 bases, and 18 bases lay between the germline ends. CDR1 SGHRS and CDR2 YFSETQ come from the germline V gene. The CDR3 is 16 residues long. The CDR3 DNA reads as TGCGCCAGCAGGTTGTTAGCGGACCAATTCACAGATACGCAGTATTTT. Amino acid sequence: CASRLLADQFTDTQYF.

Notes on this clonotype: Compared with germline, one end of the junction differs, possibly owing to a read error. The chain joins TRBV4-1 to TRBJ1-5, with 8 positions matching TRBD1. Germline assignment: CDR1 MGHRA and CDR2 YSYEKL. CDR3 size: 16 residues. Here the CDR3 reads CSSSQESARGRQPQHF. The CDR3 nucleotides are TGCTCCAGCAGCCAAGAGAGCGCCAGGGGGCGTCAGCCCCAGCATTTT.

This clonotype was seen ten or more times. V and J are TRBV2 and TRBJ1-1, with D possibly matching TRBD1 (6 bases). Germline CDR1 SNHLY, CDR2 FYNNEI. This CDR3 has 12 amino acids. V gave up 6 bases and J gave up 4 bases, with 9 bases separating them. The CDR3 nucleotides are TGTGCCAGCAGGAGGGGGGGCACTGAAGCTTTCTTT. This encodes CASRRGGTEAFF.

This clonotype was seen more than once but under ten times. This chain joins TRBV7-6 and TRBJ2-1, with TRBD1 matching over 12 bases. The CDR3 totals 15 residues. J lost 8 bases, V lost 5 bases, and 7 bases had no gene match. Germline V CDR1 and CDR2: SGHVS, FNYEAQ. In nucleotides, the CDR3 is TGTGCCAGCAGCAGGGACAGGGGGCTCGCCGATGAGCAGTTCTTC. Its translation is CASSRDRGLADEQFF.

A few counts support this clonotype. The CDR3 region is CASSSRTPGTSGTQYF. DNA of the CDR3: TGTGCCAGCAGCTCGCGGACCCCCGGGACTAGTGGTACGCAGTATTTT. This chain uses TRBV11-1 with TRBJ2-3; the match to TRBD2 covers 8 bases. Germline values: CDR1 SGHAT, CDR2 FQDESV (reference sequence). V gave up 4 bases and J gave up 8 bases; unmatched junction bases: 14. This CDR3 comprises 16 residues.

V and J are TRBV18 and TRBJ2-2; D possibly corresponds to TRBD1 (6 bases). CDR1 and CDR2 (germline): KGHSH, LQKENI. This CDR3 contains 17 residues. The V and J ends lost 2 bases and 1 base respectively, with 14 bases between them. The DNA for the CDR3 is TGTGCCAGCTCACCAACTACAGGGACGGGGAACACCGGGGAGCTGTTTTTT. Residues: CASSPTTGTGNTGELFF.

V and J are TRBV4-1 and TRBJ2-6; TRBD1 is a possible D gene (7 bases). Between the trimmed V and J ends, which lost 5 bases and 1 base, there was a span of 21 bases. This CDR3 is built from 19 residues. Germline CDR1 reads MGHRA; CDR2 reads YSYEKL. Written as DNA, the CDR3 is TGCGCCAGCAGCGGAGGGGTGATACAGGGGACATCTGGGGCCAACGTCCTGACTTTC. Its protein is CASSGGVIQGTSGANVLTF.